One and the same sample provided the 14 T cell receptor beta chains below, sequenced in a study of blood T cell repertoires in COVID-19. Libraries were prepared by immunoSEQ multiplex PCR; TCRdb keeps only in-frame clonotypes and omits some of them. This table has some 300,000 clones, more than 85% appearing once. Sample: peripheral blood. Source of these receptors: a man aged 65 to 79 with acute or convalescent COVID-19.

The chain uses TRBV14 and TRBJ1-2, with 11 positions matching TRBD1. Germline V lookup: CDR1 SGHDN, CDR2 FVKESK. V trimming: 3 bases; J trimming: 4 bases; junction bases outside the gene matches: 4. This CDR3 spans 15 amino acids. As DNA, the CDR3 is TGTGCCAGCAGCCACCTGGGACAGGGGGTCTATGGCTACACCTTC. It translates to CASSHLGQGVYGYTF.

CDR3 in amino acids: CASSPGGRGWDNEQFF. The CDR3 bases are TGTGCCAGCAGCCCCGGGGGGCGGGGCTGGGACAATGAGCAGTTCTTC. The V gene is TRBV11-3, the J gene TRBJ2-1; a possible D gene is TRBD2 (7 bases). This CDR3 comprises 16 residues. The ends were cut back, 5 bases at V and 5 bases at J, with 19 bases in the middle. The germline V gene encodes CDR1 SGHNT and CDR2 YENEEA. The full variable domain, rest sourced from reference TRBV11-3 and TRBJ2-1, is EAGVVQSPRYKIIEKKQPVAFWCNPISGHNTLYWYLQNLGQGPELLIRYENEEAVDDSQLPKDRFSAERLKGVDSTLKIQPAELGDSAVYLCASSPGGRGWDNEQFFGPGTRLTVL.

J is TRBJ1-1 and V is TRBV28; D uncertain. The length of the CDR3 is 12 residues. Trimming stripped 8 bases from V and 3 bases from J, with 10 bases between. Germline values: CDR1 MDHEN, CDR2 SYDVKM. CDR3 DNA sequence: TGTGCCAGCGCAAAACTGGACACTGAAGCTTTCTTT. It codes for CASAKLDTEAFF.

J is TRBJ2-7 and V is TRBV7-9; possibly TRBD2 for D (5 bases). Trimming pared 2 bases from V and 2 bases from J, leaving 13 bases between. This CDR3 is 15 amino acids long. Germline lookup yields CDR1 SEHNR and CDR2 FQNEAQ (reference sequence). The CDR3 loop is CASSLLQREPYEQYF. CDR3 nucleotide sequence: TGTGCCAGCAGCTTACTCCAGAGGGAGCCCTACGAGCAGTACTTC.

The chain combines TRBV11-2 with TRBJ2-7; perhaps TRBD2 as D (5 bases). Trimming left V 3 bases short and J 0 bases short, with 9 bases between. The CDR3 is 14 amino acids. Germline V gives CDR1 SGHAT, CDR2 FQNNGV. The CDR3 DNA is TGTGCCAGCAGCTTCGGACTGACCTCCTACGAGCAGTACTTC. This gives the protein CASSFGLTSYEQYF. Variable domain in full (rest from reference TRBV11-2 and TRBJ2-7): EAGVAQSPRYKIIEKRQSVAFWCNPISGHATLYWYQQILGQGPKLLIQFQNNGVVDDSQLPKDRFSAERLKGVDSTLKIQPAKLEDSAVYLCASSFGLTSYEQYFGPGTRLTVT.

This clone has a count of ten or more. This chain uses TRBV2 with TRBJ2-2; a possible D gene is TRBD2 (6 bases). The CDR3 loop spans 14 amino acids. From germline, CDR1 is SNHLY and CDR2 FYNNEI. Trimming took 6 bases from V and 5 from J, leaving 13 bases between them. The CDR3 sequence: CASRALGRTGELFF. Written as DNA, the CDR3 is TGTGCCAGCAGAGCGTTAGGGAGGACCGGGGAGCTGTTTTTT.

This clone was detected only once. The CDR3 region is CATSGQGGDQPQHF. DNA of the CDR3: TGTGCCACCAGTGGACAAGGGGGGGATCAGCCCCAGCATTTT. The chain is built from TRBV24-1 and TRBJ1-5, with a weak D call TRBD1 (6 bases). The CDR3 length is 14 residues. Trimming took 5 bases from V and 5 from J, leaving 12 bases between them. CDR1 is KGHDR and CDR2 is SFDVKD in the germline V gene.

This clone was seen a handful of times. The chain carries TRBV4-1 and TRBJ1-2; D perhaps matches TRBD1 (5 bases). Trimming pared 1 base from V and 8 bases from J, leaving 14 bases between. This CDR3 has 14 residues. The germline V gene has CDR1 MGHRA and CDR2 YSYEKL. CDR3 nucleotides: TGCGCCAGCAGCCAAGGCAGTCAGGGAGGCGGCTACACCTTC. Encoded protein: CASSQGSQGGGYTF.

The chain joins TRBV4-3 to TRBJ1-2; D is perhaps TRBD1 (6 bases). Germline V lookup: CDR1 LGHNA, CDR2 YSLEER. V lost 0 bases and J 7 bases, leaving 12 bases between the germline ends. The CDR3 sequence is 14 residues long. The CDR3 DNA reads TGCGCCAGCAGCCAAGACAGGGGAGGGCCTGGCTACACCTTC. Amino acids: CASSQDRGGPGYTF.

This clone was seen once. This chain links TRBV6-2 or TRBV6-3 with TRBJ2-1; D unresolved. This CDR3 is built from 18 residues. The germline V gene has CDR1 MNHEY and CDR2 SVGEGT. V gave up 2 bases and J gave up 0 bases, with 17 bases separating them. CDR3 nucleotides: TGTGCCAGCAGTTACCCCCCTGCCAGGCGATCCTCCTACAATGAGCAGTTCTTC. Translation gives CASSYPPARRSSYNEQFF.

V gene TRBV9 combines with J gene TRBJ2-1, with 8 bases lining up with TRBD2. Germline assignment: CDR1 SGDLS and CDR2 YYNGEE. This CDR3 comprises 15 residues. The trim removed 4 bases at V and 6 bases at J, leaving 9 bases unmatched. In nucleotides, the CDR3 is TGTGCCAGCAGCCCGACGGGGGGGCGGGTCAATGAGCAGTTCTTC. Translating it yields CASSPTGGRVNEQFF.

The CDR3 DNA reads TGTGCCACCGTATCGGGAGGAGCCTCCTACGAGCAGTACTTC. This translates into CATVSGGASYEQYF. The chain carries TRBV6-5 and TRBJ2-7, with 7 bases matching TRBD2. Germline CDR1 is MNHEY and CDR2 is SVGAGI. The CDR3 is 14 amino acids. The V gene end was trimmed by 10 bases and the J gene end by 0 bases; junction bases not matched to a gene: 9.

The chain is built from TRBV10-2 and TRBJ2-2; 9 bases fit TRBD2. Germline CDR1 reads WSHSY; CDR2 reads SAAADI. This CDR3 contains 14 residues. The V segment lost 10 bases and the J segment 3 bases; nucleotides outside the gene matches: 6. For the CDR3, the DNA is TGCGCCACCTTTAGCGGGAGCTACACCGGGGAGCTGTTTTTT. Its protein product is CATFSGSYTGELFF.

J is TRBJ2-5 and V is TRBV6-1, with TRBD2 matching over 10 bases. J gave up 7 bases and V 1 base, and 12 bases lay outside the gene matches. This CDR3 has 17 amino acids. Germline V gene sequence: CDR1 MNHNS, CDR2 SASEGT. The CDR3: CASSEGHPSGGRGTQYF. CDR3 nucleotides: TGTGCCAGCAGTGAAGGCCATCCTAGCGGGGGCCGGGGGACCCAGTACTTC.